This paragraph covers one T cell receptor (beta chain) sequence. Its antigen is unidentified. This entry is derived from a study of blood T cells in healthy people across ages. The study's findings and limits: The authors considered diversity estimates from one million T cells to be underestimates.

The second PCR ran about 6 to 11 cycles with a sample-barcoded 5' primer and J-beta primers. Every sample produced at least 3 million CDR3-containing paired-end reads. TCRdb re-called the 5' RACE reads through MiXCR, storing one row per CDR3 protein. The table lists 1.8 million or so distinct CDR3 sequences, 35% to 50% of them singletons. The TCR originated in a human donor in good health. The sequenced material came from blood.

The CDR3 DNA is TGTGCCAGCAGCTTACCGGCCTTGAAGCTGCGCAATGAGCAGTTCTTC. Translating it yields CASSLPALKLRNEQFF. This chain connects TRBV7-2 to TRBJ2-1, with D hard to call. Looked up from germline, CDR1 is SGHTA and CDR2 is FQGNSA. Trimming took off 2 bases at V and 6 bases at J, with 17 bases between the two ends. The CDR3 covers 16 residues.